The 3 T cell receptor beta chains below come from one sample, sequenced in a study of monozygotic twins with inflammatory bowel disease (dated by TCRdb to between 2019 and 2020). The method behind the library was 5' RACE. The listed sequencing device is Illumina HiSeq 2500. After the reads were reprocessed by TCRdb, one entry was made per CDR3 protein sequence, with no DNA. The sample's table lists a count of some 200,000 distinct CDR3 sequences. Together, the top ten hold 7.7% of the sample. Sequencing was done on a sample of blood. Receptors originate from a human donor with ulcerative colitis or Crohn's disease, or a healthy co-twin of an affected twin (not recorded which).

The V and J genes are TRBV7-9 and TRBJ2-5; the D call of TRBD2 rests on TCRdb alone, since no DNA is present to check it. In germline, CDR1 is SEHNR, CDR2 FQNEAQ (reference sequence). This CDR3 is 17 amino acids long. The CDR3 loop reads CASSLRDGTPQQETQYF.

V usage is TRBV20-1 and J usage is TRBJ2-2; TCRdb returns TRBD2, unconfirmable since there is no DNA. Germline-derived CDR1 and CDR2 are DFQATT and SNEGSKA (reference sequence). There are 17 residues in the CDR3. The CDR3 region is CSARPRGGTSGTGELFF.

The V call is TRBV7-2, the J call TRBJ2-1; TCRdb calls TRBD1, which cannot be checked without DNA. CDR3 length: 16 amino acids. CDR1 and CDR2 (germline): SGHTA, FQGNSA. CDR3 region: CASSLGSGTSYNEQFF.